The rows below give T cell receptor beta chains drawn from one sample of a study of T cells of healthy individuals. In TCRdb, the 5' RACE reads were re-called with MiXCR into one record per CDR3 protein. The sample has about 96,000 distinct CDR3 sequences; 15% to 20% are singletons. The receptors originated from a human donor in good health. CDR3s include the opening cysteine and the closing phenylalanine or tryptophan. D genes are given only for firm matches. Clone size is not always given. Where it is, it says once, few, many or a class for expanded clones.

J: TRBJ1-5
size: NA
V: TRBV15
D: NA
CDR3: CAIGGDLHQPQHF
DNA: TGTGCCATCGGAGGGGATTTGCATCAGCCCCAGCATTTT

J: TRBJ2-3
size: many
V: TRBV12-3/TRBV12-4
D: NA
CDR3: CASSLVPLDTQYF
DNA: TGTGCCAGCAGTTTGGTTCCGTTAGATACGCAGTATTTT

J: TRBJ1-5
size: NA
V: TRBV6-5
D: TRBD1
CDR3: CASSRTGPQPQHF
DNA: TGTGCCAGCAGCCGGACAGGGCCACAGCCCCAGCATTTT

J: TRBJ2-6
size: NA
V: TRBV21-1
D: NA
CDR3: CASSMPTGATTSGRAPGANVLTF
DNA: TGTGCCAGCAGCATGCCAACAGGGGCTACTACTAGCGGGAGGGCCCCTGGGGCCAACGTCCTGACTTTC

J: TRBJ1-6
size: NA
V: TRBV4-3
D: TRBD1
CDR3: CASSLRGQGNSPLHF
DNA: TGCGCCAGCAGCCTCCGGGGACAGGGGAATTCACCCCTCCACTTT

J: TRBJ2-7
size: few
V: TRBV5-1
D: NA
CDR3: CASSWGEGWSYEQYF
DNA: TGCGCCAGCAGCTGGGGCGAGGGGTGGTCCTACGAGCAGTACTTC

J: TRBJ1-1
size: NA
V: TRBV19
D: NA
CDR3: CASSLPIGRGTEAFF
DNA: TGTGCCAGTAGTTTACCGATTGGGCGCGGCACTGAAGCTTTCTTT

J: TRBJ2-1
size: NA
V: TRBV27
D: TRBD1
CDR3: CASSSSGGGYDNEQFF
DNA: TGTGCCAGCAGTTCCTCAGGGGGCGGGTACGACAATGAGCAGTTCTTC

J: TRBJ1-1
size: NA
V: TRBV4-1
D: NA
CDR3: CASSQDLVTSFFEAFF
DNA: TGCGCCAGCAGCCAAGATCTGGTGACTTCCTTTTTTGAAGCTTTCTTT

J: TRBJ2-5
size: few
V: TRBV7-3
D: TRBD1
CDR3: CASSITGTAVPSTQYF
DNA: TGTGCCAGCAGCATAACCGGGACAGCGGTACCTTCGACCCAGTACTTC

J: TRBJ2-1
size: many
V: TRBV7-8
D: NA
CDR3: CASSLAGGEQFF
DNA: TGTGCCAGCAGCTTAGCAGGCGGGGAGCAGTTCTTC

J: TRBJ2-7
size: NA
V: TRBV5-1
D: NA
CDR3: CASSFAGTVSYEQYF
DNA: TGCGCCAGCAGCTTTGCCGGGACTGTCTCCTACGAGCAGTACTTC

J: TRBJ1-2
size: few
V: TRBV7-6
D: TRBD1
CDR3: CASSLGGQDNYGYTF
DNA: TGTGCCAGCAGCTTAGGGGGACAGGATAACTATGGCTACACCTTC

J: TRBJ1-1
size: many
V: TRBV7-9
D: TRBD1
CDR3: CASSIRGGTSYEAFF
DNA: TGTGCCAGCAGCATTCGAGGGGGCACAAGTTACGAAGCTTTCTTT

J: TRBJ2-1
size: few
V: TRBV10-3
D: NA
CDR3: CAISGNLEQFF
DNA: TGTGCCATCAGTGGTAATCTTGAGCAGTTCTTC

J: TRBJ2-1
size: few
V: TRBV28
D: NA
CDR3: CASNTPSTSDEQFF
DNA: TGTGCCAGCAATACGCCGTCTACCTCCGATGAGCAGTTCTTC

J: TRBJ1-2
size: many
V: TRBV5-1
D: NA
CDR3: CASSRDRPGGEGYTF
DNA: TGCGCCAGCAGCAGAGACCGTCCGGGCGGTGAGGGCTACACCTTC

J: TRBJ1-2
size: NA
V: TRBV19
D: NA
CDR3: CASSVGRNNYGYTF
DNA: TGTGCCAGTAGTGTGGGACGGAACAACTATGGCTACACCTTC

J: TRBJ2-3
size: many
V: TRBV6-1
D: NA
CDR3: CASSDPTGLDTQYF
DNA: TGTGCCAGCAGTGACCCGACAGGTTTAGATACGCAGTATTTT

J: TRBJ2-4
size: many
V: TRBV29-1
D: TRBD1
CDR3: CSVLPGQGRNIQYF
DNA: TGCAGCGTCCTACCGGGACAGGGACGTAACATTCAGTACTTC

J: TRBJ1-4
size: few
V: TRBV28
D: NA
CDR3: CASTPSGVSNEKLFF
DNA: TGTGCCAGCACCCCCTCCGGGGTCTCGAATGAAAAACTGTTTTTT

J: TRBJ1-1
size: few
V: TRBV28
D: TRBD1
CDR3: CASIFGGTVYMNTEAFF
DNA: TGTGCCAGCATATTCGGGGGGACAGTCTACATGAACACTGAAGCTTTCTTT

J: TRBJ1-5
size: few
V: TRBV6-5
D: TRBD1
CDR3: CASSRGGTGVVGNQPQHF
DNA: TGTGCCAGCAGCCGAGGCGGGACAGGGGTAGTGGGCAATCAGCCCCAGCATTTT

J: TRBJ1-1
size: NA
V: TRBV12-3/TRBV12-4
D: NA
CDR3: CASSFLQGTEAFF
DNA: TGTGCCAGCAGTTTCTTACAGGGCACTGAAGCTTTCTTT

J: TRBJ2-7
size: many
V: TRBV29-1
D: TRBD2
CDR3: CSVTSGSSYEQYF
DNA: TGCAGCGTGACTAGCGGGAGCTCCTACGAGCAGTACTTC

J: TRBJ2-1
size: many
V: TRBV6-5
D: TRBD1
CDR3: CASSYSGQLPWEQFF
DNA: TGTGCCAGCAGTTACTCGGGACAGCTCCCCTGGGAGCAGTTCTTC

J: TRBJ1-1
size: few
V: TRBV10-3
D: TRBD1
CDR3: CAIRRGQGAGEAFF
DNA: TGTGCCATCAGGAGGGGACAGGGGGCCGGGGAAGCTTTCTTT

J: TRBJ2-5
size: few
V: TRBV7-2
D: TRBD1
CDR3: CASSNQTGEETQYF
DNA: TGTGCCAGCAGCAACCAGACAGGGGAGGAGACCCAGTACTTC